A single sample gave rise to the 24 T cell receptor beta chains below, sequenced in a study of blood T cells in healthy people across ages (dated by TCRdb to the mid-2010s). Library preparation employed 5' RACE. Sequenced using an Illumina HiSeq 2500. A second PCR of roughly 7 to 12 cycles was run with a J-beta primer mix and a sample-barcoded 5' primer. The raw public data were reprocessed by TCRdb itself: fastp quality trimming at Q25, MiXCR clonotype calling, in-frame beta chains only. Rows with a matching CDR3 protein are joined into one entry that keeps the most common DNA and genes. The table for this sample lists 1.5 million to 2 million distinct CDR3 sequences; roughly 49% of them were counted only once. The ten largest clonotypes hold roughly 2% of the sample. The sequenced sample consisted of blood. The receptors here all came from a middle-aged woman in good health.

This rearrangement joins TRBV14 to TRBJ2-3; weak D call: TRBD2 (5 bases). CDR1 and CDR2 (germline): SGHDN, FVKESK. Between the trimmed V and J ends, which lost 0 bases and 12 bases, there was a span of 10 bases. This CDR3 is built from 12 residues. The chain's CDR3 is CASSQDTRAQYF. In nucleotides, the CDR3 is TGTGCCAGCAGCCAAGATACTAGAGCCCAGTATTTT.

The V call is TRBV27, the J call TRBJ2-7; 8 bases fit TRBD2. The better agreement between TRBJ2-5 and the DNA end casts doubt on the J call. This CDR3 region has 16 residues. Germline V lookup: CDR1 MNHEY, CDR2 SMNVEV (reference sequence). The CDR3 loop reads CASSPTGGLASKTQYF. The CDR3 DNA reads as TGTGCCAGCAGTCCAACGGGAGGACTAGCTTCGAAGACCCAGTACTTC.

This clonotype showed up just a few times. V and J are TRBV7-9 and TRBJ2-4, with 7 bases fitting TRBD1. The germline V gene has CDR1 SEHNR and CDR2 FQNEAQ (reference sequence). The CDR3 loop spans 16 amino acids. Germline trimming cut 5 bases from V and 7 bases from J; bases unmatched to any gene: 14. For the CDR3, the DNA is TGTGCCAGCAGCACAGGGGACAGCCCCCCACCGAACATTCAGTACTTC. This sequence encodes CASSTGDSPPPNIQYF.

As to this clonotype: A junction boundary mismatches the germline segment, possibly from a read error. This chain links TRBV27 with TRBJ2-1; 9 bases map to TRBD2. The germline CDR1 and CDR2 sequences are MNHEY and SMNVEV (reference sequence). This CDR3 contains 15 residues. The CDR3 nucleotides read TGTGCCGGCAGTTTATCAGGCGGGGGGGCCTCTGAGCAGTTCTTC. Encoded protein: CAGSLSGGGASEQFF.

The rearrangement joins TRBV9 to TRBJ2-3, with D possibly being TRBD1 (5 bases). The CDR3 runs 16 residues. Germline-derived CDR1 and CDR2 are SGDLS and YYNGEE. V lost 0 bases to trimming and J lost 2 bases, with 13 bases between them. The CDR3 DNA is TGTGCCAGCAGCGTAGAGGGGTCCGGTGTCACAGATACGCAGTATTTT. This encodes CASSVEGSGVTDTQYF. Full variable domain (outside the CDR3, taken from reference TRBV9 and TRBJ2-3): DSGVTQTPKHLITATGQRVTLRCSPRSGDLSVYWYQQSLDQGLQFLIQYYNGEERAKGNILERFSAQQFPDLHSELNLSSLELGDSALYFCASSVEGSGVTDTQYFGPGTRLTVL.

The chain is built from TRBV6-6 and TRBJ1-1; 12 bases map to TRBD1. This CDR3 has 17 amino acids. The V and J ends lost 0 bases and 4 bases, in that order; junction bases with no gene match: 6. Germline lookup yields CDR1 MNHNY and CDR2 SVGAGI (reference sequence). Here the CDR3 DNA reads TGTGCCAGCAGTTACTCGGGACAGGGGGCGTGGAGCACTGAAGCTTTCTTT. Translation: CASSYSGQGAWSTEAFF.

The V gene is TRBV27, the J gene TRBJ1-6, with D unclear. Deletions cut 6 bases from V and 4 bases from J, with 10 bases between. This CDR3 is built from 14 residues. Germline values: CDR1 MNHEY, CDR2 SMNVEV (reference sequence). The CDR3 DNA sequence: TGTGCCAGCAGATTGTCGCCTTATAATTCACCCCTCCACTTT. Protein sequence: CASRLSPYNSPLHF.

The genes are TRBV9 and TRBJ2-5; weak D call: TRBD1 (6 bases). This CDR3 spans 15 amino acids. Trimming stripped 3 bases from V and 1 base from J, with 13 bases between. CDR1 is SGDLS, CDR2 YYNGEE, per germline. In DNA form, the CDR3 reads TGTGCCAGCAGCGGCCCGGGACAAGTCCAAGAGACCCAGTACTTC. Translating gives CASSGPGQVQETQYF.

V is TRBV25-1 and J is TRBJ1-1, with D hard to call. The CDR3 is 12 amino acids. V lost 7 bases, J lost 1 base, and 7 bases lay in between. Germline-derived CDR1 and CDR2 are MGHDK and SYGVNS. This chain's CDR3 is CASTKGNTEAFF. The DNA for the CDR3 is TGTGCCAGCACCAAAGGGAACACTGAAGCTTTCTTT.

This chain connects TRBV7-2 to TRBJ2-7; 7 bases line up with TRBD1. Losses at the gene ends were 0 bases for V and 6 bases for J; bases not matched to a gene: 8. Per germline, CDR1 SGHTA and CDR2 FQGNSA. CDR3 length: 15 residues. The CDR3 DNA is TGTGCCAGCAGCTTAGCCGGGACAGTTAGGCGCGAGCAGTACTTC. This gives the protein CASSLAGTVRREQYF.

This chain uses TRBV12-3 or TRBV12-4 with TRBJ1-2; 8 bases align to TRBD1. Trimming took 3 bases from V and 3 from J; bases not matched to a gene: 3. This CDR3 region has 14 residues. CDR3 sequence (DNA): TGTGCCAGCAGTTTTGACAGGGGACACTATGGCTACACCTTC. Translating it yields CASSFDRGHYGYTF.

Turning to this clonotype: A much larger clone lies a single base off, so this may be a read error. The chain is built from TRBV20-1 and TRBJ2-5, with D perhaps TRBD2 (5 bases). TRBJ2-7 explains the end of the DNA better; the J call may be wrong. This CDR3 comprises 12 residues. Germline values: CDR1 DFQATT, CDR2 SNEGSKA (reference sequence). For the CDR3, the DNA is TGCAGTGCTAGATCGACTACCTGCGAGCAGTACTTC. It yields the protein CSARSTTCEQYF.

The V call is TRBV20-1, the J call TRBJ1-6, with 9 positions matching TRBD1. CDR3 length: 15 residues. The ends lost 3 bases at V and 8 bases at J; junction bases unmatched: 8. Germline V gene data show CDR1 as DFQATT and CDR2 as SNEGSKA (reference sequence). In DNA, the CDR3 is TGCAGTGCTAGGGGCATTACAGGGGGCGATTCACCCCTCCACTTT. Its protein product is CSARGITGGDSPLHF.

The rearrangement links TRBV7-9 to TRBJ1-2; D not certain. Germline V gene sequence: CDR1 SEHNR, CDR2 FQNEAQ (reference sequence). This CDR3 spans 15 amino acids. V shed 4 bases and J shed 3 bases, with 15 bases lying between them. The CDR3 nucleotides are TGTGCCAGCAGCTCTAGATTAGACGGTGACTATGGCTACACCTTC. Encoded protein: CASSSRLDGDYGYTF.

This clonotype has just a few counts. The chain has TRBV2 and TRBJ1-4, with TRBD1 matching over 8 bases. Trimming removed 7 bases from V and 7 bases from J; junction bases left unmatched: 14. CDR3 size: 16 residues. Germline CDR1 SNHLY, CDR2 FYNNEI. Written as DNA, the CDR3 is TGTGCCAGCATTGGACAGGGTGGATTCCAGGGTGAAAAACTGTTTTTT. Translation gives CASIGQGGFQGEKLFF.

The chain uses TRBV28 and TRBJ2-7, with D perhaps TRBD1 or TRBD2 (6 bases each). The J call is doubtful: the DNA matches TRBJ2-5 better. This CDR3 region has 17 residues. CDR1 is MDHEN and CDR2 is SYDVKM in the germline V gene. The CDR3 DNA reads as TGTGCCAGCAGTCGAAAATTGGACAGTCGGGAGCAGGAGACCCAGTACTTC. Translation: CASSRKLDSREQETQYF.

V is TRBV11-2 and J is TRBJ2-7; D is undetermined. V gave up 4 bases and J gave up 2 bases, with 9 bases separating them. Per germline, CDR1 SGHAT and CDR2 FQNNGV. CDR3 length equals 13 residues. The CDR3 reads CASSSLTTYEQYF. The CDR3 DNA reads as TGTGCCAGCAGCTCCCTCACGACCTACGAGCAGTACTTC.

This chain links TRBV12-3 or TRBV12-4 with TRBJ2-7; 7 bases are a match to TRBD1. This CDR3 is built from 16 residues. V was clipped by 5 bases and J by 5 bases; unmatched bases: 15. This CDR3 reads CASSHRQGAVTNEQYF. Here the CDR3 DNA reads TGTGCCAGCAGTCACAGACAGGGAGCCGTGACGAACGAGCAGTACTTC.

V usage is TRBV10-1 and J usage is TRBJ2-5; TRBD1 might be the D (6 bases). V lost 3 bases and J 11 bases, leaving 22 bases between the germline ends. This CDR3 has 15 amino acids. CDR1 and CDR2 from the germline V gene are WNHNN and SYGVQD (reference sequence). The CDR3 sequence: CASSDLTGTFNEQYF. For the CDR3, the DNA is TGCGCCAGCAGTGATCTTACGGGGACATTCAATGAGCAGTACTTC.

This chain links TRBV2 with TRBJ1-4, with a weak D call TRBD1 (6 bases). The germline V gene has CDR1 SNHLY and CDR2 FYNNEI. V was trimmed by 6 bases and J by 6 bases, leaving 20 bases between them. The CDR3 has 16 amino acids. Here the CDR3 reads CASRDEGEGVDEKLFF. CDR3 bases: TGTGCCAGCAGGGACGAGGGTGAGGGGGTAGATGAAAAACTGTTTTTT.

This clonotype was observed a handful of times. The chain couples TRBV10-1 to TRBJ1-2, with D possibly TRBD1 on 5 matching bases. V lost 4 bases and J lost 0, with 9 bases in between. The CDR3 extends over 14 amino acids. Germline loops: CDR1 WNHNN, CDR2 SYGVQD (reference sequence). The CDR3 sequence is CASSADKANYGYTF. Written as DNA, the CDR3 is TGCGCCAGCAGTGCGGACAAGGCTAACTATGGCTACACCTTC.

The chain employs TRBV20-1 and TRBJ2-6, with D possibly TRBD2 on 5 matching bases. Germline CDR1 is DFQATT and CDR2 is SNEGSKA (reference sequence). With 5 bases removed from V and 2 bases from J, the gap between germline ends came to 13 bases. The CDR3 is 15 residues long. This CDR3 is CSAVPQRAGANVLTF. CDR3 in DNA: TGCAGTGCTGTACCTCAGAGGGCTGGGGCCAACGTCCTGACTTTC.

The chain uses TRBV19 and TRBJ1-2; perhaps TRBD1 as D (6 bases). V dropped 10 bases and J dropped 8 bases, with 17 bases sitting between them. Germline V gene data show CDR1 as LNHDA and CDR2 as SQIVND (reference sequence). The CDR3 length is 12 residues. The CDR3 coding sequence is TGTGCCACAGTCTGGGGGGCGGCCGGCTACACCTTC. Translating gives CATVWGAAGYTF.

The chain has TRBV6-2 or TRBV6-3 and TRBJ2-1; tentatively, D is TRBD1 (6 bases). CDR1 is MNHEY and CDR2 is SVGEGT in the germline V gene. This CDR3 contains 12 residues. V was cut by 8 bases and J by 7 bases, with 12 bases left in between. The CDR3: CASGPGVNEQFF. The DNA of the CDR3 is TGTGCCAGCGGGCCAGGGGTAAATGAGCAGTTCTTC.